These 23 T cell receptor beta chains were all obtained from the same sample, sequenced in a study of T cells in Graves' hyperthyroidism and ophthalmopathy. TCR beta CDR3 regions were amplified from RNA transcripts. In the first-round RT-PCR of the TCR CDR3, the HTBI primer set was used. A single record per CDR3 protein comes from TCRdb applying MiXCR to the multiplex PCR reads. The table shows over 450,000 distinct CDR3 sequences, with 17% occurring only once. The sequenced sample was blood. The receptors stem from a woman between 18 and 30 years old with Graves' ophthalmopathy.

V gene TRBV4-3 combines with J gene TRBJ2-1; D is perhaps TRBD2 (6 bases). V was pared by 1 base and J by 4 bases, with 17 bases between. CDR1 LGHNA and CDR2 YSLEER come from the germline V gene. CDR3 length: 17 residues. CDR3: CASSQGGTASVYNEQFF. The DNA of the CDR3 is TGCGCCAGCAGCCAAGGTGGAACGGCTAGCGTTTACAATGAGCAGTTCTTC.

This clonotype came up many times. This sequence joins TRBV28 and TRBJ2-2, with D perhaps TRBD2 (6 bases). With 4 bases removed from V and 4 bases from J, the gap between germline ends came to 13 bases. CDR1 and CDR2 from the germline V gene are MDHEN and SYDVKM. This CDR3 spans 15 amino acids. For the CDR3, the DNA is TGTGCCAGCAGTTCCCGAGACGGGGGCACCGGGGAGCTGTTTTTT. It yields the protein CASSSRDGGTGELFF.

The rearrangement links TRBV6-1 to TRBJ2-5, with 7 positions matching TRBD1. The germline V gene has CDR1 MNHNS and CDR2 SASEGT. The CDR3 has 13 amino acids. The junction had 4 bases not matched to a gene; V was cut back by 6 bases and J by 3 bases. The CDR3 DNA follows: TGTGCCAGCAGAAAAGACAGGGAAGAGACCCAGTACTTC. Amino acid sequence: CASRKDREETQYF.

In regard to this clonotype: This clone may be a read error of a much larger clone one base away. This sequence joins TRBV29-1 and TRBJ2-5; D not resolved. The CDR3 consists of 13 residues. Trimming took 2 bases from V and 5 from J, leaving 12 bases between them. Germline V gives CDR1 SQVTM, CDR2 ANQGSEA. The CDR3 DNA reads TGCAGCGTTGAATCGGGCTTCGGGGAGACCCAGTACTTC. This codes for CSVESGFGETQYF.

The genes are TRBV5-1 and TRBJ2-3; 7 bases fit TRBD1. This CDR3 spans 17 amino acids. V shed 0 bases, J shed 0 bases, and the junction held 7 bases outside the gene matches. The germline V gene has CDR1 SGHRS and CDR2 YFSETQ. CDR3 bases: TGCGCCAGCAGCTTGGCCTCAGGGGGTGCTAGCACAGATACGCAGTATTTT. It codes for CASSLASGGASTDTQYF.

The CDR3, as DNA: TGTGCCAGTAGGGATACAACTAATGAAAAACTGTTTTTT. Translation: CASRDTTNEKLFF. V and J are TRBV19 and TRBJ1-4; D unresolved. CDR1 and CDR2 from the germline V gene are LNHDA and SQIVND (reference sequence). This CDR3 has 13 residues. With 6 bases removed from V and 0 bases from J, the gap between germline ends came to 5 bases. Full variable domain (outside the CDR3, taken from reference TRBV19 and TRBJ1-4): DGGITQSPKYLFRKEGQNVTLSCEQNLNHDAMYWYRQDPGQGLRLIYYSQIVNDFQKGDIAEGYSVSREKKESFPLTVTSAQKNPTAFYLCASRDTTNEKLFFGSGTQLSVL.

Many counts were recorded for this clonotype. The V gene is TRBV30, the J gene TRBJ2-7; 9 nucleotides match TRBD1. Germline CDR1 and CDR2: GTSNPN and SVGIG (reference sequence). This CDR3 is built from 14 residues. V lost 4 bases to trimming and J lost 2 bases; unmatched junction nucleotides: 6. CDR3 DNA sequence: TGTGCCTGGACCCCGGGACAGGGCACCTACGAGCAGTACTTC. This codes for CAWTPGQGTYEQYF. Drawing the rest from reference TRBV30 and TRBJ2-7, the complete variable domain is SQTIHQWPATLVQPVGSPLSLECTVEGTSNPNLYWYRQAAGRGLQLLFYSVGIGQISSEVPQNLSASRPQDRQFILSSKKLLLSDSGFYLCAWTPGQGTYEQYFGPGTRLTVT.

This clonotype was observed a few times. The chain uses TRBV3-1 and TRBJ2-5; no firm D call. The ends were cut back, 0 bases at V and 4 bases at J, with 12 bases in the middle. The germline V gene has CDR1 LGHDT and CDR2 YNNKEL (reference sequence). There are 15 residues in the CDR3. Here the CDR3 reads CASSQDPEQRETQYF. CDR3 in DNA: TGTGCCAGCAGCCAAGATCCGGAGCAGCGAGAGACCCAGTACTTC.

This clonotype was detected a few times. The genes are TRBV7-9 and TRBJ2-1; 9 bases map to TRBD2. V lost 5 bases, J lost 3 bases, and 5 bases stayed unmatched. CDR1 is SEHNR and CDR2 is FQNEAQ in the germline V gene (reference sequence). This CDR3 is 15 amino acids long. CDR3 residues: CASSHGTSSYNEQFF. CDR3 DNA: TGTGCCAGCAGCCACGGGACTAGCAGCTACAATGAGCAGTTCTTC.

Ten or more counts support this clonotype. The V and J genes are TRBV4-2 and TRBJ1-5, with TRBD1 as a possible D gene (6 bases). The CDR3 spans 15 residues. Trimming removed 6 bases at V and 6 bases at J, with 18 bases between. In germline, CDR1 is LGHNA, CDR2 YNFKEQ. The CDR3: CASSPGHSISQPQHF. CDR3 nucleotides: TGTGCCAGCAGTCCGGGACATTCGATCTCTCAGCCCCAGCATTTT.

The CDR3 protein is CASSLGSLPIFNTDTQYF. The CDR3 region has the DNA TGCGCCAGCAGCTTGGGTAGCCTCCCAATATTCAACACAGATACGCAGTATTTT. V and J are TRBV5-1 and TRBJ2-3; D is uncertain. With 0 bases removed from V and 2 bases from J, the gap between germline ends came to 19 bases. This CDR3 contains 18 residues. Germline V CDR1 and CDR2: SGHRS, YFSETQ.

This clonotype was counted at least ten times. The V gene is TRBV27, the J gene TRBJ2-7, with D uncertain. Germline CDR1 MNHEY, CDR2 SMNVEV (reference sequence). The V and J ends lost 7 bases and 4 bases respectively, with 2 bases between them. CDR3 length: 9 residues. The CDR3 is CASTYEQYF. The CDR3, as DNA: TGTGCCAGCACTTACGAGCAGTACTTC.

V and J are TRBV5-1 and TRBJ2-3; perhaps TRBD1 as D (7 bases). Trimming left V 0 bases short and J 4 bases short, with 15 bases between. Germline CDR1 SGHRS, CDR2 YFSETQ. The CDR3 consists of 16 residues. The CDR3 protein is CASSLVSGRGADTQYF. The CDR3 DNA sequence: TGCGCCAGCAGCTTGGTTTCGGGCAGGGGGGCAGATACGCAGTATTTT.

This chain connects TRBV5-1 to TRBJ2-3; 7 bases match TRBD1. After removal of 10 bases from V and 2 bases from J, the junction contained 16 bases not matched to a gene. CDR1 and CDR2 from the germline V gene are SGHRS and YFSETQ. The CDR3 consists of 16 residues. The CDR3 bases are TGCGCCCCCCCACACAGGGGATGGTGGAACACAGATACGCAGTATTTT. The encoded protein is CAPPHRGWWNTDTQYF.

The chain links TRBV13 to TRBJ2-1; no firm D call. Trimming pared 0 bases from V and 8 bases from J, leaving 8 bases between. The CDR3 consists of 13 residues. Germline CDR1 reads PRHDT; CDR2 reads FYEKMQ (reference sequence). For the CDR3, the DNA is TGTGCCAGCAGCTTAGGGTCTAGTGATGAGCAGTTCTTC. The encoded protein is CASSLGSSDEQFF.

This clonotype showed up many times. J is TRBJ2-1 and V is TRBV27; 7 bases map to TRBD2. The CDR3 has 16 residues. CDR1 MNHEY and CDR2 SMNVEV come from the germline V gene (reference sequence). The V gene end was trimmed by 7 bases and the J gene end by 3 bases; junction bases not matched to a gene: 12. This CDR3 is CASTSNAGANYNEQFF. The CDR3 bases are TGTGCCAGCACCTCTAACGCGGGAGCGAACTACAATGAGCAGTTCTTC.

About this clonotype itself: This may come from a read error, since a much larger clone is one base off. The chain combines TRBV13 with TRBJ2-1; 8 positions agree with TRBD2. The CDR3 sequence is 15 residues long. Germline lookup yields CDR1 PRHDT and CDR2 FYEKMQ (reference sequence). CDR3 sequence reads: CVSRGAGEGYNEQFF. CDR3 nucleotide sequence: TGTGTCAGCAGGGGAGCGGGAGAAGGGTACAATGAGCAGTTCTTC.

This clonotype came up many times. The chain has TRBV5-1 and TRBJ1-2, with D possibly being TRBD1 (5 bases). Trimming removed 0 bases from V and 1 base from J, with 10 bases in between. CDR1 is SGHRS and CDR2 is YFSETQ in the germline V gene. The CDR3 is made up of 15 amino acids. The CDR3 coding sequence is TGCGCCAGCAGCTTGGCCGGGGGTAGTAACTATGGCTACACCTTC. Amino acids: CASSLAGGSNYGYTF.

In this sample, this clonotype turned up many times. This sequence joins TRBV11-2 and TRBJ2-5; no firm D call. Germline values: CDR1 SGHAT, CDR2 FQNNGV. The V end was cut by 5 bases, the J end by 2 bases, with 9 bases between. CDR3 length: 13 amino acids. In nucleotides, the CDR3 is TGTGCCAGCAGCCGTTGGGAACAAGAGACCCAGTACTTC. It is translated as CASSRWEQETQYF.

This clonotype has at least ten counts. This chain uses TRBV6-2 or TRBV6-3 with TRBJ1-1; 11 bases are shared with TRBD1. Germline V lookup: CDR1 MNHEY, CDR2 SVGEGT. J lost 4 bases, V lost 0 bases, and 13 bases had no gene match. The CDR3 loop spans 19 amino acids. The CDR3 reads CASSYSRLRTGGSGTEAFF. CDR3 nucleotides: TGTGCCAGCAGTTACTCGAGGCTTCGGACAGGGGGCTCGGGCACTGAAGCTTTCTTT.

This clonotype has ten or more counts. The rearrangement joins TRBV20-1 to TRBJ2-1; 14 nucleotides align to TRBD2. The CDR3 runs 16 residues. From germline, CDR1 is DFQATT and CDR2 SNEGSKA (reference sequence). Losses at the gene ends were 6 bases for V and 2 bases for J; bases not matched to a gene: 6. CDR3 sequence: CSAMGLAGATYNEQFF. The CDR3 DNA reads as TGCAGTGCGATGGGACTAGCGGGGGCAACCTACAATGAGCAGTTCTTC.

This chain uses TRBV19 with TRBJ2-1; 9 nucleotides agree with TRBD1. The trim removed 7 bases at V and 8 bases at J, leaving 6 bases unmatched. CDR1 and CDR2 from the germline V gene are LNHDA and SQIVND (reference sequence). The CDR3 has 13 residues. CDR3 DNA: TGTGCCAGTACCTCGGGACAGGGCCATGAGCAGTTCTTC. The encoded protein is CASTSGQGHEQFF. Filled out from reference TRBV19 and TRBJ2-1, the complete variable domain reads DGGITQSPKYLFRKEGQNVTLSCEQNLNHDAMYWYRQDPGQGLRLIYYSQIVNDFQKGDIAEGYSVSREKKESFPLTVTSAQKNPTAFYLCASTSGQGHEQFFGPGTRLTVL.

In this sample, this clonotype turned up many times. The chain carries TRBV2 and TRBJ1-2; D not resolved. Trimming left V 3 bases short and J 7 bases short, with 12 bases between. CDR1 and CDR2 from the germline V gene are SNHLY and FYNNEI. The CDR3 length is 13 residues. CDR3 DNA: TGTGCCAGCAGTGATAGCTTTGCAGGTGGCTACACCTTC. Residues: CASSDSFAGGYTF.